One T cell receptor beta chain is described in this entry. One end of the junction is discordant with germline, which a read error may explain. The data are from a study of OX40 agonist ivuxolimab in advanced cancers. Overall study: Dosing consisted of intravenous ivuxolimab at 0.01 to 10 mg/kg every 2 weeks. Checkpoint inhibitors had been given previously to about 40% of patients. Three partial responders included one hepatocellular carcinoma patient and two cutaneous melanoma patients.

Data came from immunoSEQ multiplex PCR; TCRdb stores just in-frame clones and leaves some out. The table shows about 160,000 clones, with approximately 94% occurring only once. Germline-derived CDR1 and CDR2 are SGHTS and YDEGEE. The CDR3 is 12 residues long. Patients who had autoimmune disease history or got systemic immunosuppression were left out. Sequencing was performed on CD4+ or CD8+ T cells sorted from blood, taken in a trial of the OX40 agonist ivuxolimab. This clonotype originated in an adult with an advanced solid tumor such as melanoma, head and neck, liver or kidney cancer. The chain uses TRBV5-8 and TRBJ2-5, with D hard to call. In DNA, the CDR3 is TGTGCCAGCAGCTTGGAAAGAGAGGCCCAGTACTTC. This sequence encodes CASSLEREAQYF.